This T cell receptor beta chain was sequenced in a study of T-cell memory formation after mild COVID-19. Trimming shortened V by 0 bases and J by 4 bases, and 4 bases separated the two germline ends. Germline V gene sequence: CDR1 SGHRS, CDR2 YFSETQ. The length of the CDR3 is 12 residues. The study's findings and limits: Balance between CD4 and CD8 was seen in clones contracting day 15 to 85, and a CD4+ lean was seen in later expanders. CD4+ clones that contracted lay mainly in CM and EM; CD8+ ones lay in EMRA.

At least ten counts were recorded for this clonotype. Its antigen is not identified. One entry per CDR3 protein results from TCRdb running MiXCR on the 5' RACE reads. Among roughly 550,000 distinct CDR3 sequences listed, around 20% were seen once. The chain joins TRBV5-1 to TRBJ1-2; D call uncertain. This TCR derives from an adult woman who had mild COVID-19 (a few samples of this study predate the infection). Cell type and time point are not known. Sequenced material: PBMCs or a T cell subset sorted from them (not recorded which). The CDR3 sequence: CASSLAGYGYTF. The CDR3 bases are TGCGCCAGCAGCTTGGCCGGCTATGGCTACACCTTC.